Below are 23 T cell receptor beta chains sequenced from a single sample in a study of cytomegalovirus exposure and HLA in healthy donors. Amplification used 60 Vbeta primers and 13 Jbeta primers. Method: immunoSEQ multiplex PCR; TCRdb's copy keeps in-frame clones and lacks some. The profile shows about 300,000 clones, roughly 85% of them singletons. The sequencing input was PBMCs. All receptors derive from a man aged 40-49 years in good health and CMV-seropositive.

The chain couples TRBV19 to TRBJ2-7, with a possible D match to TRBD2 (6 bases). The germline V and J ends were trimmed by 1 base and 2 bases, with 9 bases remaining between them. The CDR3 is 14 residues long. CDR1 is LNHDA and CDR2 is SQIVND in the germline V gene (reference sequence). The DNA of the CDR3 is TGTGCCAGTAGTATAGCGGGGGAGCCCTACGAGCAGTACTTC. Its translation is CASSIAGEPYEQYF.

This chain connects TRBV7-3 to TRBJ2-1; weak D call: TRBD1 (5 bases). CDR3 length: 13 residues. V shed 1 base and J shed 5 bases, with 6 bases lying between them. Germline CDR1 SGHTA, CDR2 FQGTGA. The CDR3 spells CASSLRQHNEQFF. The CDR3 DNA reads as TGTGCCAGCAGCTTAAGACAGCACAATGAGCAGTTCTTC.

The chain carries TRBV27 and TRBJ1-1; D is uncertain. From germline, CDR1 is MNHEY and CDR2 SMNVEV (reference sequence). V was clipped by 3 bases and J by 4 bases, with 9 bases between them. This CDR3 comprises 13 residues. The CDR3 is CASSFKPSTEAFF. CDR3 DNA sequence: TGTGCCAGCAGTTTCAAACCCAGCACTGAAGCTTTCTTT.

As to this clone: A read error may account for a junction end that differs from germline. The V and J genes are TRBV29-1 and TRBJ2-1; 9 bases line up with TRBD2. The CDR3 has 14 amino acids. Germline CDR1 SQVTM, CDR2 ANQGSEA. CDR3 DNA sequence: TGCAGCGTCGAAGGCCAGCGGGAGGTGAATGAGCAGTTCTTC. It codes for CSVEGQREVNEQFF.

The V call is TRBV28, the J call TRBJ1-1, with TRBD1 as a possible D gene (5 bases). Trimming removed 5 bases at V and 0 bases at J, with 13 bases between. The CDR3 has 15 residues. Germline lookup yields CDR1 MDHEN and CDR2 SYDVKM. CDR3 nucleotides: TGTGCCAGCAGTCAGCCGACAGTCCTGAACACTGAAGCTTTCTTT. This gives the protein CASSQPTVLNTEAFF.

The J gene is TRBJ1-1, the V gene TRBV7-8; D is possibly TRBD1 (5 bases). The V end was cut by 3 bases, the J end by 7 bases, with 18 bases between. This CDR3 is built from 15 residues. Per the germline V gene, CDR1 is SGHVS and CDR2 is FQNEAQ. CDR3 sequence (DNA): TGTGCCAGCAGCTTCGGGGTCCTTCGGGGGGATGAAGCTTTCTTT. Translated, it gives CASSFGVLRGDEAFF.

The V and J genes are TRBV10-3 and TRBJ1-1, with a weak D call TRBD1 (5 bases). CDR1 ENHRY and CDR2 SYGVKD come from the germline V gene. Trimming removed 0 bases from V and 0 bases from J, with 14 bases in between. The CDR3 covers 17 residues. CDR3 in amino acids: CAISESTTASMNTEAFF. The CDR3 region has the DNA TGTGCCATCAGTGAGTCGACGACAGCGTCTATGAACACTGAAGCTTTCTTT.

This clone was seen just once. This sequence joins TRBV7-2 and TRBJ2-2; perhaps TRBD2 as D (7 bases). The germline CDR1 and CDR2 sequences are SGHTA and FQGNSA. CDR3 length: 18 residues. Trimming shortened V by 5 bases and J by 5 bases, and 24 bases separated the two germline ends. The chain's CDR3 is CASSLGWGGAVGTGELFF. The CDR3 DNA follows: TGTGCCAGCAGCCTTGGCTGGGGGGGGGCGGTGGGAACCGGGGAGCTGTTTTTT.

V is TRBV4-3 and J is TRBJ2-3; tentatively, D is TRBD1 (7 bases). Germline values: CDR1 LGHNA, CDR2 YSLEER. The CDR3 is 16 residues long. The V end was cut by 1 base, the J end by 0 bases, with 11 bases between. In DNA form, the CDR3 reads TGCGCCAGCAGCCAAGTACAGGGGACTAGCACAGATACGCAGTATTTT. It translates to CASSQVQGTSTDTQYF.

In regard to this clone: Mismatch with germline at one junction end may stem from a read error. The chain recombines TRBV7-9 with TRBJ1-2; 8 nucleotides align to TRBD1. Germline V gene lookup returns CDR1 SEHNR and CDR2 FQNEAQ (reference sequence). This CDR3 contains 16 residues. The CDR3 DNA is TGTTCCAGCAGCTTAGGGACGACAGGGGAAAACTATGGCTACACCTTC. Translated: CSSSLGTTGENYGYTF.

This chain connects TRBV7-8 to TRBJ2-7, with TRBD1 identical over 12 bases. V shed 5 bases and J 4 bases; nucleotides not matched to a gene: 9. Per germline, CDR1 SGHVS and CDR2 FQNEAQ. This CDR3 comprises 16 residues. As DNA, the CDR3 is TGTGCCAGCAGCGAGATCGGGACAGGGGGCATGTACGAGCAGTACTTC. Its translation: CASSEIGTGGMYEQYF.

The V and J genes are TRBV9 and TRBJ2-5; tentatively, D is TRBD1 (6 bases). The CDR3 is made up of 15 amino acids. Germline CDR1 reads SGDLS; CDR2 reads YYNGEE. Trimming left V 3 bases short and J 3 bases short, with 15 bases between. Here the CDR3 reads CASSAGTGREETQYF. CDR3 coding DNA: TGTGCCAGCAGCGCAGGAACAGGGCGGGAAGAGACCCAGTACTTC.

The V and J genes are TRBV10-2 and TRBJ2-1; D might be TRBD2 (5 bases). The CDR3 extends over 16 amino acids. Germline lookup yields CDR1 WSHSY and CDR2 SAAADI. V was cut by 6 bases and J by 5 bases, with 20 bases left in between. The CDR3 DNA reads TGCGCCAGCAGCGTCCCGGGAAGGGAGTCCCACAATGAGCAGTTCTTC. Amino acids: CASSVPGRESHNEQFF.

The CDR3 nucleotides are TGTGCCAGCAGCGTAGGGACAACAAATGGCTACACCTTC. Its translation is CASSVGTTNGYTF. The rearrangement uses TRBV9 and TRBJ1-2; a weak D match, TRBD1 (5 bases). Trimming cost V 0 bases and J 6 bases, with 9 bases left between them. This CDR3 region has 13 residues. Germline V gene lookup returns CDR1 SGDLS and CDR2 YYNGEE. The full variable domain, with the rest looked up from reference TRBV9 and TRBJ1-2, is DSGVTQTPKHLITATGQRVTLRCSPRSGDLSVYWYQQSLDQGLQFLIQYYNGEERAKGNILERFSAQQFPDLHSELNLSSLELGDSALYFCASSVGTTNGYTFGSGTRLTVV.

The chain combines TRBV19 with TRBJ2-7; no clear D gene. Trimming removed 5 bases from V and 3 bases from J, with 11 bases in between. This CDR3 region has 13 residues. CDR1 LNHDA and CDR2 SQIVND come from the germline V gene (reference sequence). The DNA of the CDR3 is TGTGCCAGTAGTCCCGGCGGCTACTACGAGCAGTACTTC. Translation gives CASSPGGYYEQYF.

The V call is TRBV28, the J call TRBJ1-3, with no clear D. This CDR3 region has 12 residues. CDR1 is MDHEN and CDR2 is SYDVKM in the germline V gene. V lost 2 bases and J 5 bases, leaving 4 bases between the germline ends. The CDR3 DNA reads TGTGCCAGCAGTTTAATCAGAAACACCATATATTTT. It encodes CASSLIRNTIYF.

The CDR3 region has the DNA TGTGCCAGCAGTCCAAGGGTAACCGGACAGGGAGGGGTGCAGTTCTTC. It translates to CASSPRVTGQGGVQFF. This chain links TRBV27 with TRBJ2-1, with D perhaps matching TRBD1 (8 bases). This CDR3 is built from 16 residues. Trimming left V 5 bases short and J 12 bases short, with 26 bases between. CDR1 MNHEY and CDR2 SMNVEV come from the germline V gene (reference sequence).

The chain couples TRBV7-6 to TRBJ2-5; TRBD2 aligns across 10 bases. The CDR3 totals 13 residues. The junction had 4 bases not matched to a gene; V was cut back by 5 bases and J by 7 bases. The germline gives CDR1 SGHVS, CDR2 FNYEAQ. CDR3 bases: TGTGCCAGCAGCGGACTAGCGGACCGGACCCAGTACTTC. This translates into CASSGLADRTQYF.

This chain uses TRBV19 with TRBJ2-7, with a tentative D call TRBD2 (5 bases). The germline V gene encodes CDR1 LNHDA and CDR2 SQIVND (reference sequence). The V gene lost 6 bases and the J gene lost 6 bases, with 21 bases spanning the gap. The CDR3 is made up of 15 amino acids. CDR3: CASSEQRTTTIEQYF. CDR3 nucleotides: TGTGCCAGTAGCGAACAGCGGACCACTACTATCGAGCAGTACTTC.

The V gene is TRBV9, the J gene TRBJ2-1, with 12 bases aligning to TRBD1. This CDR3 has 15 residues. Trimming at V came to 0 bases and at J to 7 bases, leaving 2 bases not matched to a gene. Germline lookup yields CDR1 SGDLS and CDR2 YYNGEE. The CDR3 reads CASSVGGQGANEQFF. The CDR3, as DNA: TGTGCCAGCAGCGTAGGGGGACAGGGGGCAAATGAGCAGTTCTTC.

The chain carries TRBV4-1 and TRBJ1-2; D is possibly TRBD1 (6 bases). This CDR3 spans 15 amino acids. Trimming took 0 bases from V and 4 from J, leaving 12 bases between them. CDR1 is MGHRA and CDR2 is YSYEKL in the germline V gene. In DNA form, the CDR3 reads TGCGCCAGCAGCCAAGAGACAGGTTTATTCTATGGCTACACCTTC. Protein sequence: CASSQETGLFYGYTF.

This rearrangement joins TRBV28 to TRBJ1-5, with D uncertain. The CDR3 consists of 15 residues. The germline V gene encodes CDR1 MDHEN and CDR2 SYDVKM. V shed 3 bases and J shed 7 bases, with 16 bases lying between them. CDR3 region: CASSLRRLRSQPQHF. Here the CDR3 DNA reads TGTGCCAGCAGTTTGCGGCGACTTCGAAGCCAGCCCCAGCATTTT.

The V call is TRBV4-2, the J call TRBJ2-2, with 7 bases lining up with TRBD1. The CDR3 totals 19 residues. J gave up 3 bases and V 2 bases, and 15 bases lay outside the gene matches. In germline, CDR1 is LGHNA, CDR2 YNFKEQ. The CDR3 spells CASSQLRGLGGSDTGELFF. The CDR3 coding sequence is TGTGCCAGCAGCCAACTGAGGGGGCTAGGGGGATCGGACACCGGGGAGCTGTTTTTT.